This T cell receptor (beta chain) was identified in a study of blood T cell repertoires in COVID-19. Study-level background: Nucleic acid was either cDNA or gDNA, and it came from T cells, B-cell-depleted T cells, or PBMCs.

In the source study's methods: By means of reference gene primer amplification, nucleated cell counts were estimated. Produced via immunoSEQ multiplex PCR; TCRdb's table is partial and in-frame only. V and J calls plus clone size are reproduced from that table; the DNA served to infer D and trimming. The table has about 84,000 clones, around 79% seen once; the top ten hold less than 7.5%. This clone showed up just once. The sample taken for sequencing was peripheral blood. This TCR derives from a man in his forties or fifties with active or convalescent COVID-19.

The CDR3 DNA sequence: TGTGCCAGCAGCTTGGTTGGCCCTGGACAGCTCCATGGCTACACCTTC. It yields the protein CASSLVGPGQLHGYTF. The chain uses TRBV5-4 and TRBJ1-2; the D gene is possibly TRBD1 (6 bases). CDR3 length: 16 amino acids. Trimming stripped 0 bases from V and 6 bases from J, with 18 bases between. The germline gives CDR1 SGHNT, CDR2 YYREEE (reference sequence).